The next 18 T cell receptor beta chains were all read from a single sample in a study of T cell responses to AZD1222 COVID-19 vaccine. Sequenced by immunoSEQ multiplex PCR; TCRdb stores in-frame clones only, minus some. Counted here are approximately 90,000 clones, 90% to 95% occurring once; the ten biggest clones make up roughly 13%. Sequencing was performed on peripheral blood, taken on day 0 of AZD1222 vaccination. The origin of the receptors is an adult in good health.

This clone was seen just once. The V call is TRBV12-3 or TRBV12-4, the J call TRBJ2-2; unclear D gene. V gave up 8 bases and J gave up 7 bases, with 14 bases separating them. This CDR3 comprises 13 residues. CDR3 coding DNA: TGTGCCAGCGAAGGGATTAAAGGCGGGGAGCTGTTTTTT. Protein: CASEGIKGGELFF.

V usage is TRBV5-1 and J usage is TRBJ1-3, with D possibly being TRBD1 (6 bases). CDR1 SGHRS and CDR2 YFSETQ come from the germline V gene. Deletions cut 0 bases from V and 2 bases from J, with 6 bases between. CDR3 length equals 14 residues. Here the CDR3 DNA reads TGCGCCAGCAGCTTGGACAGGGCTGGAAACACCATATATTTT. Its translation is CASSLDRAGNTIYF. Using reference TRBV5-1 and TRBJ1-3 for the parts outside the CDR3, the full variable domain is KAGVTQTPRYLIKTRGQQVTLSCSPISGHRSVSWYQQTPGQGLQFLFEYFSETQRNKGNFPGRFSGRQFSNSRSEMNVSTLELGDSALYLCASSLDRAGNTIYFGEGSWLTVV.

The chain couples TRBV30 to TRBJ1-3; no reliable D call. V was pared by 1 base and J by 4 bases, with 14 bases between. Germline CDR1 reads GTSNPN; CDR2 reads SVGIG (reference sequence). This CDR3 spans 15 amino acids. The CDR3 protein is CAWSGVGGSGNTIYF. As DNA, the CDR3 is TGTGCCTGGAGTGGGGTGGGAGGGTCCGGAAACACCATATATTTT. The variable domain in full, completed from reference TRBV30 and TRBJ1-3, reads SQTIHQWPATLVQPVGSPLSLECTVEGTSNPNLYWYRQAAGRGLQLLFYSVGIGQISSEVPQNLSASRPQDRQFILSSKKLLLSDSGFYLCAWSGVGGSGNTIYFGEGSWLTVV.

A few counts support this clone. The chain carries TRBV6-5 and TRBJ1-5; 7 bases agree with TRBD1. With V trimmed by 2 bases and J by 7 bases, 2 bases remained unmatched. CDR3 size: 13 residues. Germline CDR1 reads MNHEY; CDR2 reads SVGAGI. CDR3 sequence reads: CASSYRGQQPQHF. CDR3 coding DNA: TGTGCCAGCAGTTACAGGGGGCAGCAGCCCCAGCATTTT.

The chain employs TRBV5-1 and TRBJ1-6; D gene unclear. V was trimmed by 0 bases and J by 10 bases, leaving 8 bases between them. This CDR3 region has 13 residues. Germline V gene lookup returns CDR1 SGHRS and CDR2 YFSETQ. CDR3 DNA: TGCGCCAGCAGCTTGGAGGGTGAGTCACCCCTCCACTTT. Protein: CASSLEGESPLHF. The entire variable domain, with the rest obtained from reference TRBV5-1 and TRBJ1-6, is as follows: KAGVTQTPRYLIKTRGQQVTLSCSPISGHRSVSWYQQTPGQGLQFLFEYFSETQRNKGNFPGRFSGRQFSNSRSEMNVSTLELGDSALYLCASSLEGESPLHFGNGTRLTVT.

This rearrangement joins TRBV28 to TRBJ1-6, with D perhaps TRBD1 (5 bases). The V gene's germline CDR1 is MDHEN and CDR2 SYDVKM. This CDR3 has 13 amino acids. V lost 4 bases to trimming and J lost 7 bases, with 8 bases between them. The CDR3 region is CASSWWGNSPLHF. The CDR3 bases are TGTGCCAGCAGTTGGTGGGGGAATTCACCCCTCCACTTT.

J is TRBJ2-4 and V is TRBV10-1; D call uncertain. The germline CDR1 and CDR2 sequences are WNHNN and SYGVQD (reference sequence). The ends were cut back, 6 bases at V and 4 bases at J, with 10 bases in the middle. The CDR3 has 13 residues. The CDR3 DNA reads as TGCGCCAGCAGAAACCGGGCAAAAAACATTCAGTACTTC. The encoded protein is CASRNRAKNIQYF.

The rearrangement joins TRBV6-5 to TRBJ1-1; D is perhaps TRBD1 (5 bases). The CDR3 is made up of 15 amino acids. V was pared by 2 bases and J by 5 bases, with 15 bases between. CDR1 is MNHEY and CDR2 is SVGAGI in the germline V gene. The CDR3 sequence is CASSYPSGGRTEAFF. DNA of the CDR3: TGTGCCAGCAGTTACCCTAGTGGGGGGAGAACTGAAGCTTTCTTT.

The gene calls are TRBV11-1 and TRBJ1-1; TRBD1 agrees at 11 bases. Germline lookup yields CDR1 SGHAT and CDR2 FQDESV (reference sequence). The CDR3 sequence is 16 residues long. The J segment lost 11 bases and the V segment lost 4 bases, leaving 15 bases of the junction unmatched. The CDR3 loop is CASSSSKGQGAPRAFF. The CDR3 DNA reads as TGTGCCAGCAGCTCCAGTAAAGGACAGGGGGCTCCGAGGGCTTTCTTT.

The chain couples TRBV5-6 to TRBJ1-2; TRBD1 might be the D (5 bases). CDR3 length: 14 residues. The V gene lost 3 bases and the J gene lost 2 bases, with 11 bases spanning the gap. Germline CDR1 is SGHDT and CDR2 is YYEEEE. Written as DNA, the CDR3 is TGTGCCAGCAGCTGGAGGCAGGGAAACTATGGCTACACCTTC. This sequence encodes CASSWRQGNYGYTF.

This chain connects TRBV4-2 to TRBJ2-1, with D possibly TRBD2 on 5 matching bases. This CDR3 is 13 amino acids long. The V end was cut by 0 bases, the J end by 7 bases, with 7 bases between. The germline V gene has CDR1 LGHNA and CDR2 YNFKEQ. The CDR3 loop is CASSQDPGNEQFF. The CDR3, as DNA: TGTGCCAGCAGCCAAGATCCGGGGAATGAGCAGTTCTTC.

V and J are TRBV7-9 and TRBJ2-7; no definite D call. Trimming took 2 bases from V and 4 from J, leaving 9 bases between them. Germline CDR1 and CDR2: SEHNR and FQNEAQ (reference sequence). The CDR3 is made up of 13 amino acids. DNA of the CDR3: TGTGCCAGCAGCTTAAACCTGGGATACGAGCAGTACTTC. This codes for CASSLNLGYEQYF.

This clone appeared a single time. This CDR3 reads CASSKQGWEKLFF. DNA for the CDR3: TGTGCCAGCAGTAAACAGGGTTGGGAAAAACTGTTTTTT. The chain employs TRBV6-7 and TRBJ1-4; TRBD1 might be the D (6 bases). TRBV6-7 is reported as an ORF; its role is uncertain. V was trimmed by 5 bases and J by 8 bases, leaving 12 bases between them. The CDR3 is 13 amino acids.

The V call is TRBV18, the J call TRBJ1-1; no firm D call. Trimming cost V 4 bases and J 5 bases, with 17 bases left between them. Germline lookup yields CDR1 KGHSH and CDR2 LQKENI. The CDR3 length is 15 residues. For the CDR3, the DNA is TGTGCCAGCTCACTCTCGAGGGCTGTGATGACTGAAGCTTTCTTT. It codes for CASSLSRAVMTEAFF.

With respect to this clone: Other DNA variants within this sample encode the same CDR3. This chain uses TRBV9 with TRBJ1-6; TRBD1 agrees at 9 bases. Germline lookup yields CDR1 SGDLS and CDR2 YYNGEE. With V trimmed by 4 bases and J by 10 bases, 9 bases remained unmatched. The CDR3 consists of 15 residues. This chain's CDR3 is CASSPRTGEGSPLHF. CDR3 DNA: TGTGCCAGCAGCCCCCGGACAGGGGAGGGATCACCCCTCCACTTT.

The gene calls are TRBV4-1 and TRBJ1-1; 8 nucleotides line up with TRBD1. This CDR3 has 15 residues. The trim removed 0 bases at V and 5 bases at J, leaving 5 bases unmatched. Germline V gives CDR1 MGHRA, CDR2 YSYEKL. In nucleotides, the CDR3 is TGCGCCAGCAGCCAAGACTACAGGGGGGGGACTGAAGCTTTCTTT. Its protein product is CASSQDYRGGTEAFF.

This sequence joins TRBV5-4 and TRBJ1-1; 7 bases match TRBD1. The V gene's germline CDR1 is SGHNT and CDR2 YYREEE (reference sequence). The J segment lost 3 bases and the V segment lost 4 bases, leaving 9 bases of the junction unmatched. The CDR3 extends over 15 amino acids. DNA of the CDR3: TGTGCCAGCAGCGTATCAAGGGGGCGCGACACTGAAGCTTTCTTT. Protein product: CASSVSRGRDTEAFF.

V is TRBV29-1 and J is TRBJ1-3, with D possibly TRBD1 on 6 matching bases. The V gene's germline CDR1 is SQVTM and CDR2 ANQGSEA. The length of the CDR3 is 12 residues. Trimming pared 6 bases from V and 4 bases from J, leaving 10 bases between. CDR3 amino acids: CSVRGQGNTIYF. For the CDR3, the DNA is TGCAGCGTCCGTGGACAGGGAAACACCATATATTTT.